Below are 18 T cell receptor beta chains sequenced from a single sample in a study of cytomegalovirus exposure and HLA in healthy donors. The PCR used 60 Vbeta and 13 Jbeta primers. Some clones are missing from TCRdb's copy, which holds only in-frame ones; the method was immunoSEQ multiplex PCR. The sample contains 150,000 to 200,000 clones, about 9% of which appear only once. Source material: PBMCs. The receptor source for this set is a woman aged 25 to 39 in good health and CMV-seropositive.

This clone was counted between two and nine times. V and J are TRBV27 and TRBJ1-1; D may be TRBD1 (5 bases). Per germline, CDR1 MNHEY and CDR2 SMNVEV (reference sequence). Trimming stripped 3 bases from V and 4 bases from J, with 15 bases between. CDR3 length: 15 amino acids. CDR3 residues: CASSFLAGRGTEAFF. The CDR3 DNA reads TGTGCCAGCAGTTTCCTTGCGGGAAGGGGCACTGAAGCTTTCTTT.

This clone was detected a few times. The rearrangement uses TRBV5-6 and TRBJ1-1, with 8 bases that match TRBD1. The CDR3 length is 17 residues. CDR1 is SGHDT and CDR2 is YYEEEE in the germline V gene. V lost 4 bases to trimming and J lost 2 bases; unmatched junction nucleotides: 13. CDR3: CASSRDRGPLTNTEAFF. For the CDR3, the DNA is TGTGCCAGCAGCCGTGACAGGGGCCCCCTTACAAACACTGAAGCTTTCTTT.

This clone has just a few counts. The J gene is TRBJ2-2, the V gene TRBV5-1; TRBD2 matches 8 bases. With V trimmed by 0 bases and J by 5 bases, 3 bases remained unmatched. CDR3 size: 15 residues. Germline V gene lookup returns CDR1 SGHRS and CDR2 YFSETQ. CDR3 in DNA: TGCGCCAGCAGCTTGGTCGTAGCGGGAACCGGGGAGCTGTTTTTT. Its protein product is CASSLVVAGTGELFF.

This clone was detected only a few times. This chain links TRBV11-2 with TRBJ2-2; 10 bases line up with TRBD1. Germline lookup yields CDR1 SGHAT and CDR2 FQNNGV. V gave up 2 bases and J gave up 7 bases; unmatched junction bases: 10. The CDR3 totals 17 residues. This chain's CDR3 is CASSLRGQGKIGGELFF. The CDR3 nucleotides read TGTGCCAGCAGCTTAAGGGGACAGGGGAAGATCGGCGGGGAGCTGTTTTTT.

V usage is TRBV5-8 and J usage is TRBJ2-7, with TRBD1 as a possible D gene (5 bases). This CDR3 contains 13 residues. Germline-derived CDR1 and CDR2 are SGHTS and YDEGEE. Trimming took off 3 bases at V and 5 bases at J, with 12 bases between the two ends. Written as DNA, the CDR3 is TGTGCCAGCAGCTCACAGGTAACTCACGAGCAGTACTTC. Its protein product is CASSSQVTHEQYF.

In nucleotides, the CDR3 is TGTGCCAGCAGCTTAGCGACAGGCGTCGGGACCCAGTACTTC. Translated: CASSLATGVGTQYF. This chain uses TRBV11-3 with TRBJ2-5; weak D call: TRBD1 (6 bases). Germline V lookup: CDR1 SGHNT, CDR2 YENEEA. This CDR3 has 14 residues. The V gene lost 1 base and the J gene lost 7 bases, with 13 bases spanning the gap.

The V gene is TRBV6-5, the J gene TRBJ2-2, with 10 bases aligning to TRBD2. With V trimmed by 3 bases and J by 6 bases, 7 bases remained unmatched. CDR3 length: 16 amino acids. The germline gives CDR1 MNHEY, CDR2 SVGAGI. CDR3 nucleotide sequence: TGTGCCAGCAGTTATTTGGGACTAGCGAGGCCCGGGGAGCTGTTTTTT. Translated: CASSYLGLARPGELFF.

This clone was observed a handful of times. The V and J genes are TRBV5-1 and TRBJ2-7, with 11 bases identical to TRBD2. CDR3 length: 14 residues. Germline V gene data show CDR1 as SGHRS and CDR2 as YFSETQ. J was trimmed by 4 bases and V by 2 bases; bases with no gene match: 2. The DNA of the CDR3 is TGCGCCAGCAGCTTTGTAGCGGGAGGGTACGAGCAGTACTTC. This gives the protein CASSFVAGGYEQYF.

This clone came up a few times. This sequence joins TRBV5-1 and TRBJ1-1, with D maybe TRBD1 (5 bases). Germline CDR1 is SGHRS and CDR2 is YFSETQ. The V end lost 1 base, the J end lost 0 bases, and 10 bases lay between the germline ends. This CDR3 comprises 15 residues. The CDR3 nucleotides are TGCGCCAGCAGCTTGTCAGGGTCCGTGAACACTGAAGCTTTCTTT. It translates to CASSLSGSVNTEAFF.

The J gene is TRBJ2-3, the V gene TRBV2; 7 bases fit TRBD2. The CDR3 has 14 residues. Germline lookup yields CDR1 SNHLY and CDR2 FYNNEI. The trim removed 9 bases at V and 0 bases at J, leaving 6 bases unmatched. The CDR3 reads CASEGRASTDTQYF. In nucleotides, the CDR3 is TGTGCCAGTGAGGGGAGGGCTAGCACAGATACGCAGTATTTT.

This chain joins TRBV5-6 and TRBJ1-1; no clear D gene. Germline loops: CDR1 SGHDT, CDR2 YYEEEE. The CDR3 runs to 12 residues. V lost 0 bases, J lost 10 bases, and 10 bases lay in between. CDR3 coding DNA: TGTGCCAGCAGCTTGGGAAAACGGGGAGCTTTCTTT. Protein product: CASSLGKRGAFF.

This clone has a count of ten or more. The rearrangement joins TRBV23-1 to TRBJ1-5; D possibly corresponds to TRBD1 (5 bases). TRBV23-1 carries the ORF label, with uncertain function. The CDR3 totals 16 residues. Trimming pared 1 base from V and 1 base from J, leaving 11 bases between. CDR3 protein: CASSQFLRESNQPQHF. The CDR3 bases are TGCGCCAGCAGTCAATTTCTCAGGGAAAGCAATCAGCCCCAGCATTTT.

The V call is TRBV6-5, the J call TRBJ1-5; D possibly corresponds to TRBD1 (5 bases). V gave up 4 bases and J gave up 0 bases, with 10 bases separating them. This CDR3 comprises 15 residues. Germline lookup yields CDR1 MNHEY and CDR2 SVGAGI. The CDR3: CASSSRVYSNQPQHF. The CDR3 nucleotides read TGTGCCAGCAGTTCCAGGGTCTATAGCAATCAGCCCCAGCATTTT.

The table lists this clone with a few counts. The chain couples TRBV6-1 to TRBJ2-2; the match to TRBD1 covers 9 bases. CDR1 is MNHNS, CDR2 SASEGT, per germline. The CDR3 spans 18 residues. V shed 4 bases, J shed 1 base, and the junction held 10 bases outside the gene matches. The CDR3 is CASSARTGVVLNTGELFF. DNA for the CDR3: TGTGCCAGCAGTGCCCGGACAGGGGTCGTATTGAACACCGGGGAGCTGTTTTTT.

The genes are TRBV5-1 and TRBJ2-7; the D gene is possibly TRBD2 (5 bases). V lost 0 bases and J 7 bases, leaving 17 bases between the germline ends. There are 15 residues in the CDR3. Germline-derived CDR1 and CDR2 are SGHRS and YFSETQ. In DNA, the CDR3 is TGCGCCAGCAGCTTGGGGCTCGGCAGCCCGGGGGAGCAGTACTTC. Amino acid sequence: CASSLGLGSPGEQYF.

The V and J genes are TRBV7-9 and TRBJ2-5; 9 positions agree with TRBD2. J lost 5 bases, V lost 4 bases, and 8 bases had no gene match. Germline V lookup: CDR1 SEHNR, CDR2 FQNEAQ (reference sequence). This CDR3 is 15 amino acids long. Here the CDR3 DNA reads TGTGCCAGCAGCTCTCAAGCGGGAGGCGGGGAGACCCAGTACTTC. It is translated as CASSSQAGGGETQYF.

V usage is TRBV7-4 and J usage is TRBJ2-4, with D tentatively TRBD2 (6 bases). Germline V gene lookup returns CDR1 SGHVT and CDR2 SQSDAQ. The CDR3 runs 16 residues. V was trimmed by 8 bases and J by 0 bases, leaving 17 bases between them. Here the CDR3 reads CASPRGAGLAKNIQYF. The CDR3 nucleotides are TGTGCCAGCCCCCGAGGGGCGGGGCTAGCCAAAAACATTCAGTACTTC.

The V call is TRBV11-1, the J call TRBJ1-1, with D hard to call. The CDR3 is 13 amino acids. With 1 base removed from V and 2 bases from J, the gap between germline ends came to 5 bases. The germline V gene has CDR1 SGHAT and CDR2 FQDESV (reference sequence). CDR3 bases: TGTGCCAGCAGCTTAGACAGAAACACTGAAGCTTTCTTT. Translating gives CASSLDRNTEAFF.